The clone carrying this T cell receptor beta chain was seen many times. Antigen unknown. The data originate from a study of T cells in Graves' hyperthyroidism and ophthalmopathy. Study as a whole: Peripheral blood was acquired at first diagnosis, ahead of any therapy whatsoever.

Researchers defined stable Graves' hyperthyroidism as no ophthalmopathy progression within 18 months. Newly diagnosed hyperthyroidism patients aged 18 to 65 years had disease lasting under 2 months. Amplified TCR beta CDR3 regions came from RNA transcripts. HTBI primers drove first-round RT-PCR of the TCR CDR3. TCRdb itself ran the multiplex PCR reads through MiXCR, one entry per CDR3 protein. Found here are around 340,000 distinct CDR3 sequences, about 18% of them singletons; the top ten hold about half. Study-wide results and limits: From stable hyperthyroidism, ophthalmopathy was separated by a 13 V-J model.

With V trimmed by 6 bases and J by 9 bases, 14 bases remained unmatched. Germline V gene data show CDR1 as DFQATT and CDR2 as SNEGSKA (reference sequence). The CDR3 contains 14 residues. This chain joins TRBV20-1 and TRBJ2-1; 7 bases map to TRBD2. The sequence derives from a woman aged 45-60 years with Graves' hyperthyroidism. Sequencing was carried out using blood. The CDR3: CSAASGLWNGEQFF. Here the CDR3 DNA reads TGCAGTGCCGCTAGCGGATTGTGGAATGGTGAGCAGTTCTTC.